This TCR beta chain was found in a study of blood T cell repertoires in COVID-19. Study summary: The origin of the acute and convalescent COVID-19 samples was the United States, Italy and Spain.

CDR3 length equals 13 residues. V lost 6 bases, J lost 1 base, and 9 bases lay in between. The germline CDR1 and CDR2 sequences are MDHEN and SYDVKM. In the source study's methods: Estimated nucleated cell counts came from reference gene primer amplification. Assay: immunoSEQ multiplex PCR; the TCRdb copy retains only in-frame clones and omits some. Clone size and the V and J calls come from that table; the DNA yielded D and trimming. Of around 200,000 clones in the sample, around 86% are singletons; the top ten hold around 2.7%. The rearrangement uses TRBV28 and TRBJ1-2; D is undetermined. Sequencing used peripheral blood. This TCR was sampled from a man aged 35 to 55 with active or convalescent COVID-19. In nucleotides, the CDR3 is TGTGCCAGCAGCCCACAGCTTAACTATGGCTACACCTTC. Translated, it gives CASSPQLNYGYTF.